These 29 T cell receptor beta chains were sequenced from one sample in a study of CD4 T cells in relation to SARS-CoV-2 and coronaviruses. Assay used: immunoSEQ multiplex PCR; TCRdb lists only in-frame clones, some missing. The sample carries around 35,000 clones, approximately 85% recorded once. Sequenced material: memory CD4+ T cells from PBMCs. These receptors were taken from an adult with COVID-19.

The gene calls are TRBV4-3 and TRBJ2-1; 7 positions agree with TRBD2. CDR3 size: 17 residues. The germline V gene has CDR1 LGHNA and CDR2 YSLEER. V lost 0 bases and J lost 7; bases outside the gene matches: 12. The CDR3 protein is CASSQDLGPWGGNEQFF. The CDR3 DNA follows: TGCGCCAGCAGCCAAGATCTTGGGCCATGGGGAGGGAATGAGCAGTTCTTC.

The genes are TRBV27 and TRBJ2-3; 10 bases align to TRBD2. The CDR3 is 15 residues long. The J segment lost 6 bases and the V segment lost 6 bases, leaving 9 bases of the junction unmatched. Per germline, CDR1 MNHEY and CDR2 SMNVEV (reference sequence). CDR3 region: CASRKLAGLMDTQYF. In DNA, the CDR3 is TGTGCCAGCAGGAAACTAGCGGGATTAATGGATACGCAGTATTTT.

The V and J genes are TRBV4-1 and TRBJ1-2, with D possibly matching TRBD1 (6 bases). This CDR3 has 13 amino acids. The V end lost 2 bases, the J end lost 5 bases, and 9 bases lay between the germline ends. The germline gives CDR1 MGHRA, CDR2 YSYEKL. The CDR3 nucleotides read TGCGCCAGCAGCCAACAGGGGTTTTATGGCTACACCTTC. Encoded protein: CASSQQGFYGYTF.

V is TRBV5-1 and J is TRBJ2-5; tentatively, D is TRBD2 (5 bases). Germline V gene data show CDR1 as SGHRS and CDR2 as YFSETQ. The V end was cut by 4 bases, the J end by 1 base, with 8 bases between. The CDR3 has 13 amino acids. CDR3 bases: TGCGCCAGCAGCGAGGGATCCCAAGAGACCCAGTACTTC. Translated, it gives CASSEGSQETQYF.

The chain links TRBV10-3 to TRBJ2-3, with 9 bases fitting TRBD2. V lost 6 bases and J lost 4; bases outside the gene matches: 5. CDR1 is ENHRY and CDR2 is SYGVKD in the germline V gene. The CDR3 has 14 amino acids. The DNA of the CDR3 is TGTGCCATCAGCCCGGGACTAGCTGCAGATACGCAGTATTTT. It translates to CAISPGLAADTQYF.

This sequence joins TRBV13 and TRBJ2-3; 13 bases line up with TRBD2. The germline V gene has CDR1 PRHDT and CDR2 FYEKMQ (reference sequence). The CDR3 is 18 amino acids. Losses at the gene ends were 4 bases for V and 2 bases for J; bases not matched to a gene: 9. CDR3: CASSSLPGLAGNTDTQYF. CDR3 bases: TGTGCCAGCAGCTCACTACCGGGACTAGCGGGGAACACAGATACGCAGTATTTT.

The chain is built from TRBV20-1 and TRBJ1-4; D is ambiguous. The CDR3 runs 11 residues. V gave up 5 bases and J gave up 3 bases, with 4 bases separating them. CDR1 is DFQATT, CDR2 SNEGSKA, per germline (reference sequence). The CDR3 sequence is CSAWSNEKLFF. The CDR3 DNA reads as TGCAGTGCTTGGTCTAATGAAAAACTGTTTTTT.

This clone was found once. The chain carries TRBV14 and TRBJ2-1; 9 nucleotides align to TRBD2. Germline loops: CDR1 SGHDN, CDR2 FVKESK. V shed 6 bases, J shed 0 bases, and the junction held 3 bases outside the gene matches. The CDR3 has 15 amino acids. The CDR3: CASRRSGSSYNEQFF. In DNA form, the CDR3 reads TGTGCCAGCAGACGTAGCGGGAGCTCCTACAATGAGCAGTTCTTC.

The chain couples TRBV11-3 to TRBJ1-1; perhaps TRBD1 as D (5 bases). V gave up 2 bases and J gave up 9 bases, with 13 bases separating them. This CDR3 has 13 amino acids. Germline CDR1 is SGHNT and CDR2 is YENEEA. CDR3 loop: CASSLNNQGQAFF. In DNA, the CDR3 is TGTGCCAGCAGCTTAAACAATCAGGGACAAGCTTTCTTT. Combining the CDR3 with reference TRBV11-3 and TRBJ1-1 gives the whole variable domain EAGVVQSPRYKIIEKKQPVAFWCNPISGHNTLYWYLQNLGQGPELLIRYENEEAVDDSQLPKDRFSAERLKGVDSTLKIQPAELGDSAVYLCASSLNNQGQAFFGQGTRLTVV.

As DNA, the CDR3 is TGTGCCAGCAGTGACTCGGGACAGAATTCACCCCTCCACTTT. Encoded protein: CASSDSGQNSPLHF. J is TRBJ1-6 and V is TRBV2; 7 nucleotides line up with TRBD1. The CDR3 is 14 amino acids. Unmatched junction bases numbered 3, after V lost 3 bases and J lost 7 bases. Germline loops: CDR1 SNHLY, CDR2 FYNNEI.

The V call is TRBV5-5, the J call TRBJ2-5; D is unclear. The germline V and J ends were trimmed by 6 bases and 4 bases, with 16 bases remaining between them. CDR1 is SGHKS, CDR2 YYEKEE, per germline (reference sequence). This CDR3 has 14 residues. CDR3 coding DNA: TGTGCCAGCAAGGTCGGTGGAGTAGGAGAGACCCAGTACTTC. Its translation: CASKVGGVGETQYF.

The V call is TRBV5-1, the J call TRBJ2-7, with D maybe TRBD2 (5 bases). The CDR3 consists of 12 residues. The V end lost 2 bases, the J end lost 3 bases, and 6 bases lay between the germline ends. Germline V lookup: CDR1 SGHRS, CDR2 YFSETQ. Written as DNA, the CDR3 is TGCGCCAGCAGCTTCGAGGGCTACGAGCAGTACTTC. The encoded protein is CASSFEGYEQYF.

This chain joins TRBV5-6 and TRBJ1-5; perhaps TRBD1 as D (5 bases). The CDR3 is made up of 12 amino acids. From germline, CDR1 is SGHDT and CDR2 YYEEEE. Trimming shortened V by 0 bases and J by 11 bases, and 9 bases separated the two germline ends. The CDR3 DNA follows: TGTGCCAGCAGCTTGGATGGGGGTACCCAGCATTTT. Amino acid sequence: CASSLDGGTQHF.

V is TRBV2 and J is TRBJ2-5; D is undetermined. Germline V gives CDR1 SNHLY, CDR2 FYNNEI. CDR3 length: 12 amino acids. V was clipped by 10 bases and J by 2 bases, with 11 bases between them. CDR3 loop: CATSRTQETQYF. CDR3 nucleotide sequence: TGTGCCACATCGAGGACGCAAGAGACCCAGTACTTC.

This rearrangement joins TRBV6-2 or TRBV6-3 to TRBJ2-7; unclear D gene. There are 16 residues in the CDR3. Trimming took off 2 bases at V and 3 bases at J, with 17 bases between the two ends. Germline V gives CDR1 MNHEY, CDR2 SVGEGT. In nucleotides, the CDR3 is TGTGCCAGCAGTTACGTAGCTCCTGGGGTTTTCTACGAGCAGTACTTC. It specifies CASSYVAPGVFYEQYF.

CDR3 sequence reads: CASSYTPGALNSPLHF. CDR3 in DNA: TGTGCCAGCAGCTATACGCCAGGGGCCCTAAATTCACCCCTCCACTTT. The chain couples TRBV5-5 to TRBJ1-6; weak D call: TRBD1 (6 bases). Germline V lookup: CDR1 SGHKS, CDR2 YYEKEE (reference sequence). V was trimmed by 3 bases and J by 7 bases, leaving 17 bases between them. This CDR3 spans 16 amino acids.

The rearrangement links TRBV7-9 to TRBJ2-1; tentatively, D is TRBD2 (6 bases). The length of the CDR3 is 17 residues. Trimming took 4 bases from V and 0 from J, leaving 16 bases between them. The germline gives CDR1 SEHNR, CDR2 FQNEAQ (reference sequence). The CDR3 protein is CASSSSLGSLSYNEQFF. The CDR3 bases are TGTGCCAGCAGCTCCAGCCTCGGGAGCCTCTCCTACAATGAGCAGTTCTTC.

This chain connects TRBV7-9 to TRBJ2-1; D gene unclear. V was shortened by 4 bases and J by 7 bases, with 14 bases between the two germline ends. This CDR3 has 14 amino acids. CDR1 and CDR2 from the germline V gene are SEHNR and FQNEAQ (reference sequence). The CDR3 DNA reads TGTGCCAGCAGCTCCCTGACTGGGGAAAATGAGCAGTTCTTC. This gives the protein CASSSLTGENEQFF.

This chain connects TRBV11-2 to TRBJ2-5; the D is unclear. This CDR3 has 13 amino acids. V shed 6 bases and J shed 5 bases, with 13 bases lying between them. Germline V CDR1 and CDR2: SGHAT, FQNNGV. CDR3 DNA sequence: TGTGCCAGCAGGTTTGGTGTTGCCGAGACCCAGTACTTC. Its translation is CASRFGVAETQYF.

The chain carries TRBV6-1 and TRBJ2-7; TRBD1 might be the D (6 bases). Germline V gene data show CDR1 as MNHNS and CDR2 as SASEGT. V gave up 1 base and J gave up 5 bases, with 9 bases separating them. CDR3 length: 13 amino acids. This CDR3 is CASSEVRGNEQYF. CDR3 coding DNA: TGTGCCAGCAGTGAAGTTAGGGGGAACGAGCAGTACTTC.

The chain's CDR3 is CASSLGADQETQYF. The DNA for the CDR3 is TGCGCCAGCAGCTTGGGTGCCGATCAAGAGACCCAGTACTTC. This chain connects TRBV5-1 to TRBJ2-5; D uncertain. CDR1 and CDR2 (germline): SGHRS, YFSETQ. This CDR3 has 14 residues. The V gene lost 0 bases and the J gene lost 2 bases, with 8 bases spanning the gap.

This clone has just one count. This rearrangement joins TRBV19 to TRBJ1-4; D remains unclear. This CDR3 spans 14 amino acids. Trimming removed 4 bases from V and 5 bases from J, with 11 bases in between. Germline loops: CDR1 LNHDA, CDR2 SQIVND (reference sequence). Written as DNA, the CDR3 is TGTGCCAGTAGTACCGGGAGAAAGAATGAAAAACTGTTTTTT. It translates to CASSTGRKNEKLFF.

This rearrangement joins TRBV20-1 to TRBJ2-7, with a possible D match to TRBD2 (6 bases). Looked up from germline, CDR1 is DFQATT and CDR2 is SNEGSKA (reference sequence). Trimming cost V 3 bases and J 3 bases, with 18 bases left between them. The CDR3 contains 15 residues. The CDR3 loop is CSASGVAVHHYEQYF. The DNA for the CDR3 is TGCAGTGCTAGTGGGGTAGCGGTCCACCACTACGAGCAGTACTTC.

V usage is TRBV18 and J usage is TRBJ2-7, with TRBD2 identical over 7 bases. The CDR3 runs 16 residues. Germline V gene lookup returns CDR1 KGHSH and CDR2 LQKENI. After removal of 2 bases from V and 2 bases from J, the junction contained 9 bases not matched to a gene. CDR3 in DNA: TGTGCCAGCTCACCAGAACTAGCGTACCGAACCTACGAGCAGTACTTC. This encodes CASSPELAYRTYEQYF. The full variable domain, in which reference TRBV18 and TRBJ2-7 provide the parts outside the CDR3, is NAGVMQNPRHLVRRRGQEARLRCSPMKGHSHVYWYRQLPEEGLKFMVYLQKENIIDESGMPKERFSAEFPKEGPSILRIQQVVRGDSAAYFCASSPELAYRTYEQYFGPGTRLTVT.

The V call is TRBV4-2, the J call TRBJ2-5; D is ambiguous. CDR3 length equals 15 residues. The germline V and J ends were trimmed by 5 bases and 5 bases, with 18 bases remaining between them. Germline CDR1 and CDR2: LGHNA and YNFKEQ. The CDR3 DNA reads TGTGCCAGCAGCAAAAGGCCTGGGCGTGGGGAGACCCAGTACTTC. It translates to CASSKRPGRGETQYF.

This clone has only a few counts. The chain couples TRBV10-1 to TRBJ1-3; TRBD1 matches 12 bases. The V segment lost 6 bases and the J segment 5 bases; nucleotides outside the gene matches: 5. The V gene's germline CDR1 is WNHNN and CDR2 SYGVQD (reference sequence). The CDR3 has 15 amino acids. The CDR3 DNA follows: TGCGCCAGCAGCCGGGACAGGGGGCATAGAAACACCATATATTTT. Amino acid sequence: CASSRDRGHRNTIYF.

The DNA for the CDR3 is TGTGCCAGCAGTGAAGCTGTTGGACAGAACTATGGCTACACCTTC. Translated: CASSEAVGQNYGYTF. The rearrangement joins TRBV6-1 to TRBJ1-2; possible D gene TRBD1, 6 bases. Trimming stripped 0 bases from V and 2 bases from J, with 10 bases between. Germline V gene lookup returns CDR1 MNHNS and CDR2 SASEGT. CDR3 length equals 15 residues.

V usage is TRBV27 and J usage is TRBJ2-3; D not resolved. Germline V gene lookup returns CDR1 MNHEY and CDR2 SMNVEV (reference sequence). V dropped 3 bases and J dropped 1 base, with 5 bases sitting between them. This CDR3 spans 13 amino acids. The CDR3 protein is CASSLTGTDTQYF. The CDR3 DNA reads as TGTGCCAGCAGTTTGACTGGCACAGATACGCAGTATTTT.

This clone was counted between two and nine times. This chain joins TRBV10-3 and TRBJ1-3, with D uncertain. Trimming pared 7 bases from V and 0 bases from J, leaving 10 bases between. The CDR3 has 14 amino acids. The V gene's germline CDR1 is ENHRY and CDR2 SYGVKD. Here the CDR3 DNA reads TGTGCCATCACTGGAAGTGGCTCTGGAAACACCATATATTTT. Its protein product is CAITGSGSGNTIYF.